Included here is one TCR beta chain sequence, with context. This entry comes from a study of T cell changes during pregnancy in multiple sclerosis. Using immunoSEQ multiplex PCR, the repertoire was profiled, and TCRdb retains in-frame clones only, with some absent. The table lists tens of thousands of clones, around 90% of them singletons, with 1.5% to 2.5% in the top ten. The V gene's germline CDR1 is ENHRY and CDR2 SYGVKD. The CDR3 has 14 residues. V shed 4 bases and J 3 bases; nucleotides not matched to a gene: 1. This specimen consisted of peripheral blood, obtained in the second trimester of pregnancy. This clonotype was obtained from a female donor with multiple sclerosis, enrolled in a pregnancy study. The chain is built from TRBV10-3 and TRBJ1-2; 11 nucleotides agree with TRBD1. The CDR3 spells CAISAGQGDYGYTF. In DNA, the CDR3 is TGTGCCATCAGTGCGGGACAGGGGGACTATGGCTACACCTTC.